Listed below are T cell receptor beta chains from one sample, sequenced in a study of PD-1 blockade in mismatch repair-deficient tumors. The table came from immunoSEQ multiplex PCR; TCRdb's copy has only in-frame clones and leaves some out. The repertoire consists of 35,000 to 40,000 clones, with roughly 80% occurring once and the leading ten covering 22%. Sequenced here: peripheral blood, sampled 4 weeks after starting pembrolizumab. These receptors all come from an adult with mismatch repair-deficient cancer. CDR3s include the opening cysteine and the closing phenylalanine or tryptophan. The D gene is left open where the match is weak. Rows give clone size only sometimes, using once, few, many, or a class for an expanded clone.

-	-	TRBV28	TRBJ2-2	TGTGCCAGCAGCCTTCAAGGGGGAGATTGGGCCGGGGAGCTGTTTTTT	CASSLQGGDWAGELFF
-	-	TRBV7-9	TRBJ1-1	TGTGCCAGCAGCTCGCCCACCTTGCATCAGGGGAGGACTGAAGCTTTCTTT	CASSSPTLHQGRTEAFF
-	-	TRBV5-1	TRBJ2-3	TGCGCCAGCAGCTTGGGTCTAGCGAGCACAGATACGCAGTATTTT	CASSLGLASTDTQYF
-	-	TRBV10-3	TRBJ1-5	TGTGCCATCAGCGGCCGAGGAGGAGAAAATCAGCCCCAGCATTTT	CAISGRGGENQPQHF
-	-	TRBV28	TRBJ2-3	TGTGCCAGCATCAACCGAGGGGGGAGCACAGATACGCAGTATTTT	CASINRGGSTDTQYF
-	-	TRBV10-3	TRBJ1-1	TGTGCCATCAGTGAGTTTCTACGGGGCAAAGGGAACACTGAAGCTTTCTTT	CAISEFLRGKGNTEAFF
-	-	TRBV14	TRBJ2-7	TGTGCCAGCAGCCCGACTACCCTCTACGAGCAGTACTTC	CASSPTTLYEQYF
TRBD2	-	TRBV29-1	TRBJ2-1	TGCAGCGTTCGGACCCGGACTAGCGGGTACAATGAGCAGTTCTTC	CSVRTRTSGYNEQFF
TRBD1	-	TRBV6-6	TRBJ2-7	TGTGCCAGCAGAATGGGACAGGGGGAGATGGAGCAGTACTTC	CASRMGQGEMEQYF
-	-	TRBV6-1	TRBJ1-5	TGTGCCAGCAGTGAAAGGGAGGAAGGCAATCAGCCCCAGCATTTT	CASSEREEGNQPQHF
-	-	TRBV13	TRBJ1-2	TGTGCCAGCAGCTTAGGTGGTGGTACGGACGGCTACACCTTC	CASSLGGGTDGYTF
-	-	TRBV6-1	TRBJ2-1	TGTGCCAGCAGCAAAAATGAGCAGTTCTTC	CASSKNEQFF
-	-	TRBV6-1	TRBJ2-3	TGTGCCAGCAGTTGGACTAGCACAGATACGCAGTATTTT	CASSWTSTDTQYF
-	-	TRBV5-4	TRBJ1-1	TGTGCCAGCAGCTTGATACAAAACACTGAAGCTTTCTTT	CASSLIQNTEAFF
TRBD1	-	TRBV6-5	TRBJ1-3	TGTGCCAGCGCAGGGGGTCCCTCTGGAAACACCATATATTTT	CASAGGPSGNTIYF
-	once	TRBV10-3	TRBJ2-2	TGTGCCATCAGTGAGTCGGGGGGGCAAGGCGCCGGGGAGCTGTTTTTT	CAISESGGQGAGELFF
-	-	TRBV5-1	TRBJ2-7	TGCGCCAGGCTCAGGGTAAGGGACTCTACGATAGCCGCTAGCTCCTACGAGCAGTACTTC	CARLRVRDSTIAASSYEQYF
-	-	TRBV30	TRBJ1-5	TGTGCCTGGAGTGTAGGATCCACTCAGCCCCAGCATTTT	CAWSVGSTQPQHF
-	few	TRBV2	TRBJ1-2	TGTGCCAGCAGTGACGGGTTCGAATGGGGCTACACCTTC	CASSDGFEWGYTF
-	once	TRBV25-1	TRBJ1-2	TGTGCCAGCAGTGACCATACACCCAACTATGGCTACACCTTC	CASSDHTPNYGYTF
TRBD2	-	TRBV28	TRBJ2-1	TGTGCCACCTGCTTTTCCGGGACTAGCCGGGAGGAGCAGTTCTTC	CATCFSGTSREEQFF
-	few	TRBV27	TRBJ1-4	TGTGCCAGCAGACAGAACAGGGATAATGAAAAACTGTTTTTT	CASRQNRDNEKLFF
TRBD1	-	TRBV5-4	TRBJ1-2	TGTGCCAGCAGCCATCGGGACAGAGAGTACTATGGCTACACCTTC	CASSHRDREYYGYTF
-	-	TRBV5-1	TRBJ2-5	TGCGCCAGCAGCTTGGACAGCCGGTACACCCAGTACTTC	CASSLDSRYTQYF